This T cell receptor beta chain comes out of a study of OX40 agonist ivuxolimab in advanced cancers. In the study overall: Every 2 weeks, ivuxolimab was infused into the patients intravenously at between 0.01 and 10 mg/kg. Findings and limits, study-wide: Dosing at 0.1 to 3.0 mg/kg was accompanied by clonal expansion of CD4+ and CD8+ blood T cells by week 6. CD4+ T cells averaged fewer expanded clones than CD8+ T cells.

Turning to this clone: The antigen is unknown.

Samples were taken at baseline and on day 1 of cycles 4 and 7. Here immunoSEQ multiplex PCR was the method, and the copy in TCRdb shows in-frame clones only, minus some. The table has about 20,000 clones, about four fifths seen once. With 4 bases removed from V and 6 bases from J, the gap between germline ends came to 9 bases. The CDR3 runs 11 residues. Germline CDR1 and CDR2: SQVTM and ANQGSEA. J is TRBJ1-2 and V is TRBV29-1, with a weak D call TRBD1 (6 bases). The specimen was CD4+ or CD8+ T cells sorted from blood, collected in a trial of the OX40 agonist ivuxolimab. The receptor's source is an adult with an advanced solid tumor such as melanoma, head and neck, liver or kidney cancer. CDR3 region: CSVGQGNGYTF. The CDR3, as DNA: TGCAGCGTTGGCCAGGGGAATGGCTACACCTTC.